The clone carrying this T cell receptor (beta chain) was picked up a small number of times. Its specificity is not known. This entry belongs to a study of T cell repertoires in cytomegalovirus infection. Study background: Evidence of both CMV infection and a matching HLA type came from public TCR beta signatures.

Study-level points and caveats: Adding up the frequency of public TCR beta families identified people who carried CMV plus the relevant HLA.

In germline, CDR1 is SGHVS, CDR2 FQNEAQ. The CDR3 length is 15 residues. V gave up 3 bases and J gave up 2 bases, with 12 bases separating them. Via MiXCR, TCRdb re-called the reads, giving one row per CDR3 protein. The profile covers approximately 600,000 distinct CDR3 sequences, with just under 40% appearing a single time and 48% taken by the ten largest. V is TRBV7-8 and J is TRBJ2-3; weak D call: TRBD2 (6 bases). This clonotype was sampled from a human donor in good health (CMV status not recorded). Some clones in this sample may be carry-over from other donors' samples. This specimen was cultured PBMCs, taken from culture after CMV antigen stimulation. Written as DNA, the CDR3 is TGTGCCAGCAGCTTCGGAGGAGGGGCCACAGATACGCAGTATTTT. Amino acids: CASSFGGGATDTQYF.